Presented here are 23 T cell receptor beta chains from one specimen sequenced in a study of tissue T cells after allogeneic stem cell transplantation. The assay was immunoSEQ multiplex PCR, and TCRdb's table has in-frame clones only and misses some. This table holds about 28,000 clones, over 75% found once. Sequenced here: blood, sampled before transplantation. These receptors originate from a woman aged 18-49 years who later had graft-versus-host disease after an allogeneic stem cell transplant.

V is TRBV28 and J is TRBJ2-7, with unresolved D. Trimming took off 6 bases at V and 0 bases at J, with 18 bases between the two ends. Germline CDR1 is MDHEN and CDR2 is SYDVKM. This CDR3 has 16 residues. The CDR3: CASSSPFPPVSYEQYF. Here the CDR3 DNA reads TGTGCCAGCAGCTCGCCGTTTCCCCCGGTCTCCTACGAGCAGTACTTC.

The chain combines TRBV27 with TRBJ2-5; D perhaps matches TRBD2 (6 bases). Germline V gene lookup returns CDR1 MNHEY and CDR2 SMNVEV (reference sequence). V was trimmed by 8 bases and J by 6 bases, leaving 19 bases between them. CDR3 length: 14 amino acids. This CDR3 is CASSGTGVKKTQYF. The CDR3 coding sequence is TGTGCCAGCTCCGGGACGGGGGTAAAAAAGACCCAGTACTTC.

This rearrangement joins TRBV19 to TRBJ1-4; 8 bases are shared with TRBD1. There are 17 residues in the CDR3. The germline gives CDR1 LNHDA, CDR2 SQIVND (reference sequence). Germline trimming cut 6 bases from V and 0 bases from J; bases unmatched to any gene: 9. The CDR3 sequence is CASRPLGGQATNEKLFF. CDR3 nucleotides: TGTGCCAGTAGGCCCCTCGGGGGACAGGCAACTAATGAAAAACTGTTTTTT.

The rearrangement links TRBV29-1 to TRBJ2-3, with TRBD2 matching 10 bases. The V segment lost 4 bases and the J segment 5 bases; nucleotides outside the gene matches: 9. CDR1 and CDR2 (germline): SQVTM, ANQGSEA. The CDR3 extends over 15 amino acids. DNA for the CDR3: TGCAGCGTTGGGGCTAGCGGGAGAAAACAAGATACGCAGTATTTT. Translating gives CSVGASGRKQDTQYF.

The chain employs TRBV7-8 and TRBJ1-2, with TRBD1 as a possible D gene (6 bases). CDR3 length: 11 amino acids. Germline loops: CDR1 SGHVS, CDR2 FQNEAQ. Trimming removed 5 bases from V and 8 bases from J, with 9 bases in between. The CDR3 nucleotides read TGTGCCAGCAGCCCCGGACAGGGCTACACCTTC. Translating it yields CASSPGQGYTF.

The chain couples TRBV15 to TRBJ1-4; the D gene is possibly TRBD1 (5 bases). Germline CDR1 is LNHNV and CDR2 is YYDKDF (reference sequence). The CDR3 covers 14 residues. V lost 5 bases and J 8 bases, leaving 15 bases between the germline ends. As DNA, the CDR3 is TGTGCCACCAGCTCCTCCAGGGCCGAGGAAAAACTGTTTTTT. Its protein product is CATSSSRAEEKLFF.

The chain recombines TRBV28 with TRBJ2-1, with D perhaps given as TRBD1 or TRBD2 (5 bases each). Germline CDR1 MDHEN, CDR2 SYDVKM. The V end lost 0 bases, the J end lost 3 bases, and 12 bases lay between the germline ends. CDR3 size: 16 residues. CDR3 protein: CASSLWNSGLYNEQFF. The CDR3 DNA is TGTGCCAGCAGTTTATGGAATTCGGGGCTCTACAATGAGCAGTTCTTC. The complete variable domain, with remaining parts taken from reference TRBV28 and TRBJ2-1, reads DVKVTQSSRYLVKRTGEKVFLECVQDMDHENMFWYRQDPGLGLRLIYFSYDVKMKEKGDIPEGYSVSREKKERFSLILESASTNQTSMYLCASSLWNSGLYNEQFFGPGTRLTVL.

This chain uses TRBV2 with TRBJ1-6, with TRBD1 matching 8 bases. CDR3 length: 16 amino acids. The germline gives CDR1 SNHLY, CDR2 FYNNEI. The ends lost 6 bases at V and 7 bases at J; junction bases unmatched: 11. The CDR3 loop reads CASSPDRGGPNSPLHF. CDR3 bases: TGTGCCAGCAGCCCCGACAGGGGAGGTCCAAATTCACCCCTCCACTTT.

This chain joins TRBV3-1 (or the pseudogene TRBV3-2) and TRBJ1-6; D not certain. The CDR3 is made up of 14 amino acids. Germline assignment: CDR1 LGHDT and CDR2 YNNKEL (reference sequence). Trimming removed 1 base at V and 8 bases at J, with 9 bases between. CDR3 DNA sequence: TGTGCCAGCAGCCAAGGCTCAAGGTATTCACCCCTCCACTTT. It codes for CASSQGSRYSPLHF.

The gene calls are TRBV6-2 or TRBV6-3 and TRBJ2-6; D is uncertain. Trimming took off 2 bases at V and 1 base at J, with 6 bases between the two ends. This CDR3 has 15 amino acids. Germline CDR1 reads MNHEY; CDR2 reads SVGEGT. The CDR3 nucleotides are TGTGCCAGCAGTTACGAAGGGTCTGGGGCCAACGTCCTGACTTTC. The encoded protein is CASSYEGSGANVLTF.

Only a few counts were recorded for this clone. The V call is TRBV2, the J call TRBJ2-7, with 13 bases fitting TRBD2. The CDR3 spans 14 residues. Germline V gene lookup returns CDR1 SNHLY and CDR2 FYNNEI. V trimming: 11 bases; J trimming: 6 bases; junction bases outside the gene matches: 10. The CDR3 loop reads CAATSGRAPREQYF. CDR3 nucleotides: TGTGCCGCCACTAGCGGGAGGGCCCCGCGCGAGCAGTACTTC.

This CDR3 reads CSVVAGEETQYF. Here the CDR3 DNA reads TGCAGCGTCGTAGCGGGAGAAGAGACCCAGTACTTC. This chain links TRBV29-1 with TRBJ2-5, with TRBD2 matching over 9 bases. V dropped 6 bases and J dropped 3; count of bases not matched to a gene: 2. The CDR3 extends over 12 amino acids. Germline CDR1 SQVTM, CDR2 ANQGSEA.

The chain couples TRBV7-9 to TRBJ2-7; perhaps TRBD1 as D (6 bases). V dropped 5 bases and J dropped 2 bases, with 16 bases sitting between them. The CDR3 is 15 amino acids. Germline V gene lookup returns CDR1 SEHNR and CDR2 FQNEAQ (reference sequence). The CDR3 loop reads CASSATGPSPYEQYF. The DNA of the CDR3 is TGTGCCAGCAGCGCAACAGGGCCCTCTCCCTACGAGCAGTACTTC.

The chain links TRBV9 to TRBJ1-1; maybe TRBD1 (5 bases). Trimming took 3 bases from V and 1 from J, leaving 10 bases between them. Per germline, CDR1 SGDLS and CDR2 YYNGEE. The CDR3 covers 14 residues. The CDR3 bases are TGTGCCAGCAGCGGAGGAGACAGGAACACTGAAGCTTTCTTT. This translates into CASSGGDRNTEAFF.

In its sample, this clone was seen a few times. Within the sample, other DNA sequences also encode this same CDR3. The chain's CDR3 is CASSDRDTGELFF. In DNA, the CDR3 is TGCGCCAGCAGTGACCGGGACACCGGGGAGCTGTTTTTT. The chain joins TRBV10-1 to TRBJ2-2; D not resolved. The CDR3 is 13 residues long. From germline, CDR1 is WNHNN and CDR2 SYGVQD (reference sequence). Trimming cost V 3 bases and J 3 bases, with 5 bases left between them.

The chain has TRBV5-4 and TRBJ2-2; D is perhaps TRBD2 (6 bases). Trimming pared 4 bases from V and 2 bases from J, leaving 15 bases between. This CDR3 has 16 amino acids. Germline-derived CDR1 and CDR2 are SGHNT and YYREEE (reference sequence). The CDR3 DNA reads TGTGCCAGCAGCCGTGCCCCTAGCGCCAACACCGGGGAGCTGTTTTTT. It is translated as CASSRAPSANTGELFF. Variable domain in full (rest from reference TRBV5-4 and TRBJ2-2): ETGVTQSPTHLIKTRGQQVTLRCSSQSGHNTVSWYQQALGQGPQFIFQYYREEENGRGNFPPRFSGLQFPNYSSELNVNALELDDSALYLCASSRAPSANTGELFFGEGSRLTVL.

The genes are TRBV5-1 and TRBJ2-3; no reliable D call. The CDR3 spans 11 residues. Germline V gives CDR1 SGHRS, CDR2 YFSETQ. V lost 4 bases and J lost 6, with 6 bases in between. The CDR3 region has the DNA TGCGCCAGCAGCGGCCCTGATACGCAGTATTTT. Protein: CASSGPDTQYF.

The chain links TRBV7-9 to TRBJ1-2; D not certain. V lost 1 base and J 7 bases, leaving 16 bases between the germline ends. Germline V gives CDR1 SEHNR, CDR2 FQNEAQ (reference sequence). The CDR3 loop spans 15 amino acids. The CDR3 region has the DNA TGTGCCAGCAGCTTAGGTGGGAGTTCTTTAGTTGGCTACACCTTC. Translation gives CASSLGGSSLVGYTF.

The gene calls are TRBV23-1 and TRBJ1-2; D ambiguous. TRBV23-1 is flagged as an ORF with uncertain function. The CDR3 is 16 residues long. Trimming stripped 0 bases from V and 4 bases from J, with 15 bases between. DNA for the CDR3: TGCGCCAGCAGTCAATCTGTGTACAGAGCTGGCTATGGCTACACCTTC. Protein product: CASSQSVYRAGYGYTF.

This chain uses TRBV18 with TRBJ1-1, with a possible D match to TRBD1 (6 bases). Trimming removed 3 bases at V and 0 bases at J, with 17 bases between. The CDR3 loop spans 17 amino acids. Looked up from germline, CDR1 is KGHSH and CDR2 is LQKENI. In DNA form, the CDR3 reads TGTGCCAGCTCACCGGACAGCCCGTCGTTGATGAACACTGAAGCTTTCTTT. Encoded protein: CASSPDSPSLMNTEAFF.

This clone came up a few times. The chain is built from TRBV19 and TRBJ1-2, with 7 bases lining up with TRBD1. Germline CDR1 and CDR2: LNHDA and SQIVND (reference sequence). The J segment lost 1 base and the V segment lost 7 bases, leaving 6 bases of the junction unmatched. This CDR3 spans 14 amino acids. The CDR3 reads CASTHAGGNYGYTF. The CDR3 region has the DNA TGTGCCAGTACCCACGCAGGGGGTAACTATGGCTACACCTTC.

This chain joins TRBV30 and TRBJ1-3; possibly TRBD1 for D (6 bases). Trimming removed 3 bases from V and 0 bases from J, with 18 bases in between. Germline CDR1 reads GTSNPN; CDR2 reads SVGIG (reference sequence). CDR3 length: 17 amino acids. CDR3 in amino acids: CAWRAYGDIRSGNTIYF. The CDR3 DNA is TGTGCCTGGAGAGCCTACGGGGACATCCGCTCTGGAAACACCATATATTTT.

J is TRBJ2-3 and V is TRBV19, with TRBD2 identical over 10 bases. V was clipped by 5 bases and J by 1 base; unmatched bases: 0. CDR1 is LNHDA and CDR2 is SQIVND in the germline V gene (reference sequence). CDR3 length: 14 residues. The CDR3 region is CASSGLAGTDTQYF. The CDR3 DNA is TGTGCCAGTAGTGGACTAGCGGGCACAGATACGCAGTATTTT. The full variable domain, in which reference TRBV19 and TRBJ2-3 provide the parts outside the CDR3, is DGGITQSPKYLFRKEGQNVTLSCEQNLNHDAMYWYRQDPGQGLRLIYYSQIVNDFQKGDIAEGYSVSREKKESFPLTVTSAQKNPTAFYLCASSGLAGTDTQYFGPGTRLTVL.